This is a list of T cell receptor beta chains from one sample in a study of cytomegalovirus exposure and HLA in healthy donors. TCRdb's table, derived via immunoSEQ multiplex PCR, lists solely in-frame clones and lacks some. Here the sample spans some 150,000 clones, approximately 80% being singletons. Sequencing was done on a sample of PBMCs. These receptors were taken from a woman between 50 and 59 years old in good health and CMV-seropositive. Each CDR3 is given with its conserved first and last residue. A D gene is named only where the DNA matches it firmly. The size entry is marked missing in some rows and otherwise reads once, few, many or a size class.

clone_size: NA
j_call: TRBJ1-4
d_call: NA
v_call: TRBV7-2
cdr3_nt: TGTGCCAGCAGCTCCGGACAGGAAAAACTGTTTTTT
cdr3_aa: CASSSGQEKLFF

clone_size: NA
j_call: TRBJ2-3
d_call: NA
v_call: TRBV10-3
cdr3_nt: TGTGCCATCAGTGATGGGACTAGCACAGATACGCAGTATTTT
cdr3_aa: CAISDGTSTDTQYF

clone_size: NA
j_call: TRBJ1-2
d_call: NA
v_call: TRBV2
cdr3_nt: TGTGCCAGCACCATCAACTATGGCTACACCTTC
cdr3_aa: CASTINYGYTF

clone_size: NA
j_call: TRBJ1-1
d_call: TRBD1
v_call: TRBV28
cdr3_nt: TGTGCCAGCAGTGGGGGACAGGGATGGACTGAAGCTTTCTTT
cdr3_aa: CASSGGQGWTEAFF

clone_size: NA
j_call: TRBJ1-4
d_call: NA
v_call: TRBV18
cdr3_nt: TGTGCCAGCTCACCATCGGGAGTTGAAAAACTGTTTTTT
cdr3_aa: CASSPSGVEKLFF

clone_size: NA
j_call: TRBJ2-3
d_call: TRBD2
v_call: TRBV7-9
cdr3_nt: TGTGCCAGCAGCCTGGGGTTTGACGGGGGGAGCACAGATACGCAGTATTTT
cdr3_aa: CASSLGFDGGSTDTQYF

clone_size: NA
j_call: TRBJ1-1
d_call: NA
v_call: TRBV5-8
cdr3_nt: TGTGCCAGCCTAGCTTATCGGGGAGGAGGCACTGAAGCTTTCTTT
cdr3_aa: CASLAYRGGGTEAFF

clone_size: NA
j_call: TRBJ1-2
d_call: NA
v_call: TRBV6-5
cdr3_nt: TGTGCCAGTGAAGTCTCCGACAGTCTCTATGGCTACACCTTC
cdr3_aa: CASEVSDSLYGYTF

clone_size: NA
j_call: TRBJ2-5
d_call: TRBD2
v_call: TRBV30
cdr3_nt: TGTGCCTGGAGTTCGGGAGGAGAGCAGTACTTC
cdr3_aa: CAWSSGGEQYF

clone_size: NA
j_call: TRBJ2-5
d_call: NA
v_call: TRBV14
cdr3_nt: TGTGCCAGCAGCCAAGGCGGAGCACGGGAGACCCAGTACTTC
cdr3_aa: CASSQGGARETQYF

clone_size: NA
j_call: TRBJ2-7
d_call: NA
v_call: TRBV10-3
cdr3_nt: TGTGCCATCAGTGACGGTTCGGGGGAGTACGAGCAGTACTTC
cdr3_aa: CAISDGSGEYEQYF

clone_size: NA
j_call: TRBJ2-2
d_call: NA
v_call: TRBV18
cdr3_nt: TGTGCCAGCTCAGTCGGCAGGGGACCAACCGGGGAGCTGTTTTTT
cdr3_aa: CASSVGRGPTGELFF

clone_size: NA
j_call: TRBJ1-5
d_call: NA
v_call: TRBV4-3
cdr3_nt: TGCGCCAGCAGCCAAGATCACAGGAGCAATCAGCCCCAGCATTTT
cdr3_aa: CASSQDHRSNQPQHF

clone_size: NA
j_call: TRBJ2-3
d_call: TRBD2
v_call: TRBV5-1
cdr3_nt: TGCGCCAGCAGCTTGGCCATCGGGGGGGGCCATCAAGATACGCAGTATTTT
cdr3_aa: CASSLAIGGGHQDTQYF

clone_size: NA
j_call: TRBJ1-5
d_call: NA
v_call: TRBV2
cdr3_nt: TGTGCCAGCATTTCAGGACTGAATAGCAATCAGCCCCAGCATTTT
cdr3_aa: CASISGLNSNQPQHF

clone_size: NA
j_call: TRBJ1-3
d_call: NA
v_call: TRBV4-1
cdr3_nt: TGCGCCAGCAGCCCTCACGAGGGGGAGAGTGGAAACACCATATATTTT
cdr3_aa: CASSPHEGESGNTIYF

clone_size: few
j_call: TRBJ1-2
d_call: TRBD1
v_call: TRBV11-3
cdr3_nt: TGTGCCAGCAGCCTGGGACAGGGGATCGCCTACTATGGCTACACCTTC
cdr3_aa: CASSLGQGIAYYGYTF

clone_size: NA
j_call: TRBJ2-3
d_call: TRBD1
v_call: TRBV5-4
cdr3_nt: TGTGCCAGCAGCTTGAACAGGGGGACAGATACGCAGTATTTT
cdr3_aa: CASSLNRGTDTQYF

clone_size: NA
j_call: TRBJ2-3
d_call: NA
v_call: TRBV28
cdr3_nt: TGTGCCAGCACTTCAGGGTACACAGATACGCAGTATTTT
cdr3_aa: CASTSGYTDTQYF

clone_size: NA
j_call: TRBJ1-5
d_call: NA
v_call: TRBV19
cdr3_nt: TGTGCCAGTAGTATCTCCCCCGGTAATAATCAGCCCCAGCATTTT
cdr3_aa: CASSISPGNNQPQHF

clone_size: NA
j_call: TRBJ2-3
d_call: NA
v_call: TRBV7-9
cdr3_nt: TGTGCCAGCAGCTTCTCTAGCGCAGATACGCAGTATTTT
cdr3_aa: CASSFSSADTQYF

clone_size: NA
j_call: TRBJ1-6
d_call: NA
v_call: TRBV25-1
cdr3_nt: TGTGCCAGCAGTGACCAATGGGGGGATAATTCACCCCTCCACTTT
cdr3_aa: CASSDQWGDNSPLHF

clone_size: NA
j_call: TRBJ2-7
d_call: NA
v_call: TRBV18
cdr3_nt: TGTGCCAGCTCGCCTAATACCTACGAGCAGTACTTC
cdr3_aa: CASSPNTYEQYF

clone_size: once
j_call: TRBJ2-5
d_call: TRBD2
v_call: TRBV2
cdr3_nt: TGTGCCACCGGACTAGCGGGAGAAGAGACCCAGTACTTC
cdr3_aa: CATGLAGEETQYF

clone_size: NA
j_call: TRBJ2-5
d_call: NA
v_call: TRBV7-3
cdr3_nt: TGTGCCAGCAGCCCCCTAACAGCCGTCCCCCAAGAGACCCAGTACTTC
cdr3_aa: CASSPLTAVPQETQYF

clone_size: few
j_call: TRBJ2-1
d_call: NA
v_call: TRBV29-1
cdr3_nt: TGCAGCGTACAGCTGAGCTCCTACAATGAGCAGTTCTTC
cdr3_aa: CSVQLSSYNEQFF

clone_size: NA
j_call: TRBJ2-2
d_call: TRBD1
v_call: TRBV7-7
cdr3_nt: TGTGCTAGCAGTTATGACGGGACAGGGGCCGGGGAGCTGTTTTTT
cdr3_aa: CASSYDGTGAGELFF

clone_size: NA
j_call: TRBJ1-2
d_call: NA
v_call: TRBV19
cdr3_nt: TGTGCCAGTAGTATCAGATCCGAGTGGGGGCCGAGAGGCTACACCTTC
cdr3_aa: CASSIRSEWGPRGYTF

clone_size: NA
j_call: TRBJ1-2
d_call: TRBD1
v_call: TRBV7-2
cdr3_nt: TGTGCCAGCAGCCTAACAGGGGGGTTTGAATGGGGCTACACCTTC
cdr3_aa: CASSLTGGFEWGYTF

clone_size: NA
j_call: TRBJ1-2
d_call: NA
v_call: TRBV19
cdr3_nt: TGTGCCAGTATCCAAGGAGGGACCTCCTATGGCTACACCTTC
cdr3_aa: CASIQGGTSYGYTF

clone_size: NA
j_call: TRBJ1-2
d_call: NA
v_call: TRBV19
cdr3_nt: TGTGCCAGTAGTATAGGGCAGGGGCGGATCTATGGCTACACCTTC
cdr3_aa: CASSIGQGRIYGYTF

clone_size: once
j_call: TRBJ2-7
d_call: TRBD1
v_call: TRBV5-1
cdr3_nt: TGCGCCAGCAGCCACGGGACAGGGGTGTACGAGCAGTACTTC
cdr3_aa: CASSHGTGVYEQYF

clone_size: NA
j_call: TRBJ2-2
d_call: NA
v_call: TRBV9
cdr3_nt: TGTGCCAGCAGCGTATCGGGCAGGGATACGACCGGGGAGCTGTTTTTT
cdr3_aa: CASSVSGRDTTGELFF

clone_size: NA
j_call: TRBJ1-1
d_call: TRBD1
v_call: TRBV29-1
cdr3_nt: TGCAGCGTTGACGTGGGACAGGGGTACACTGAAGCTTTCTTT
cdr3_aa: CSVDVGQGYTEAFF

clone_size: NA
j_call: TRBJ2-7
d_call: NA
v_call: TRBV7-2
cdr3_nt: TGTGCCAGCAGCCTAGCTACCTACGAGCAGTACTTC
cdr3_aa: CASSLATYEQYF

clone_size: NA
j_call: TRBJ2-6
d_call: NA
v_call: TRBV27
cdr3_nt: TGTGCCAGCAGTAACACTGGGGCCAACGTCCTGACTTTC
cdr3_aa: CASSNTGANVLTF

clone_size: few
j_call: TRBJ2-3
d_call: TRBD2
v_call: TRBV30
cdr3_nt: TGTGCCTGGAGTGAAAGTTTGCTAGCGGGGGCAGATACGCAGTATTTT
cdr3_aa: CAWSESLLAGADTQYF

clone_size: few
j_call: TRBJ1-2
d_call: TRBD1
v_call: TRBV19
cdr3_nt: TGTGCCAGTAGTATGACCCCACGGGACAGGCTCTATGGCTACACCTTC
cdr3_aa: CASSMTPRDRLYGYTF

clone_size: NA
j_call: TRBJ1-5
d_call: NA
v_call: TRBV27
cdr3_nt: TGTGCCAGCAGTTTTATCCCAACGGGGGACCAGCCCCAGCATTTT
cdr3_aa: CASSFIPTGDQPQHF

clone_size: NA
j_call: TRBJ2-3
d_call: TRBD2
v_call: TRBV5-1
cdr3_nt: TGCGCCAGCAGCTTGGGCGGCGGGGGAGGTGCAGATACGCAGTATTTT
cdr3_aa: CASSLGGGGGADTQYF

clone_size: once
j_call: TRBJ2-3
d_call: TRBD1
v_call: TRBV29-1
cdr3_nt: TGCAGCGTGACAGGGGACGCCGGGGATACGCAGTATTTT
cdr3_aa: CSVTGDAGDTQYF

clone_size: NA
j_call: TRBJ1-3
d_call: TRBD1
v_call: TRBV9
cdr3_nt: TGTGCCAGCAGCGTAGACGCAGGGGGCGCAAGAAACACCATATATTTT
cdr3_aa: CASSVDAGGARNTIYF

clone_size: NA
j_call: TRBJ2-5
d_call: NA
v_call: TRBV15
cdr3_nt: TGTGCCACCAGCAGAGATCCCGGAGAGACCCAGTACTTC
cdr3_aa: CATSRDPGETQYF

clone_size: NA
j_call: TRBJ2-7
d_call: TRBD2
v_call: TRBV4-2
cdr3_nt: TGTGCCAGCAGCCAAGATTTGTCTAGCGGGGGGACAACCTACGAGCAGTACTTC
cdr3_aa: CASSQDLSSGGTTYEQYF

clone_size: few
j_call: TRBJ2-3
d_call: NA
v_call: TRBV7-9
cdr3_nt: TGTGCCAGCGCGACTTTTTTTATTAGGAGCACAGATACGCAGTATTTT
cdr3_aa: CASATFFIRSTDTQYF

clone_size: once
j_call: TRBJ1-2
d_call: NA
v_call: TRBV19
cdr3_nt: TGTGCCAGTAGTATTTCCTCGCGGGTTCCCTATGGCTACACCTTC
cdr3_aa: CASSISSRVPYGYTF

clone_size: few
j_call: TRBJ2-1
d_call: TRBD2
v_call: TRBV19
cdr3_nt: TGTGCCAGTAGTATATGGGGGACTAGAAGCAATGAGCAGTTCTTC
cdr3_aa: CASSIWGTRSNEQFF

clone_size: few
j_call: TRBJ2-2
d_call: NA
v_call: TRBV5-3
cdr3_nt: TGTGCCAGAAGCTTTTTTGAAAGGGGTGACTCCGGGGAGCTGTTTTTT
cdr3_aa: CARSFFERGDSGELFF

clone_size: NA
j_call: TRBJ1-5
d_call: NA
v_call: TRBV5-1
cdr3_nt: TGCGCCAGCAGGGAAACACTAAATCAGCCCCAGCATTTT
cdr3_aa: CASRETLNQPQHF

clone_size: NA
j_call: TRBJ1-5
d_call: NA
v_call: TRBV15
cdr3_nt: TGTGCCACCAGCAGGGACCGGGGGAATCAGCCCCAGCATTTT
cdr3_aa: CATSRDRGNQPQHF

clone_size: once
j_call: TRBJ2-7
d_call: NA
v_call: TRBV11-2
cdr3_nt: TGTGCCAGCAGCTTAGATCCGGGGACTCCCTATGAGCAGTACTTC
cdr3_aa: CASSLDPGTPYEQYF

clone_size: once
j_call: TRBJ2-1
d_call: TRBD2
v_call: TRBV2
cdr3_nt: TGTGCCAGCAGTTGGACTAGCGGGGTGACATCCTACAATGAGCAGTTCTTC
cdr3_aa: CASSWTSGVTSYNEQFF

clone_size: NA
j_call: TRBJ2-4
d_call: TRBD1
v_call: TRBV5-4
cdr3_nt: TGTGCCAGCAGCGGAATGACAGGGGGTACGGACATTCAGTACTTC
cdr3_aa: CASSGMTGGTDIQYF